This T cell receptor (beta chain) comes out of a study of T cells after yellow fever vaccination. Trimming took 5 bases from V and 4 from J; bases not matched to a gene: 5. From germline, CDR1 is MNHEY and CDR2 SVGEGT. The CDR3 has 14 amino acids. TCRdb reanalysed the 5' RACE reads using MiXCR and keeps one entry per CDR3 protein. The sample yields approximately 550,000 distinct CDR3 sequences, 19% seen once. Here the sequenced sample was PBMCs, taken 15 days after the yellow fever booster vaccination. This clonotype was sampled from a man aged 25 to 40 who received the YFV17D yellow fever vaccine. This chain uses TRBV6-2 or TRBV6-3 with TRBJ1-5, with 7 bases lining up with TRBD1. The CDR3 reads CASSGGQINQPQHF. As DNA, the CDR3 is TGTGCCAGCAGTGGGGGACAGATTAATCAGCCCCAGCATTTT.